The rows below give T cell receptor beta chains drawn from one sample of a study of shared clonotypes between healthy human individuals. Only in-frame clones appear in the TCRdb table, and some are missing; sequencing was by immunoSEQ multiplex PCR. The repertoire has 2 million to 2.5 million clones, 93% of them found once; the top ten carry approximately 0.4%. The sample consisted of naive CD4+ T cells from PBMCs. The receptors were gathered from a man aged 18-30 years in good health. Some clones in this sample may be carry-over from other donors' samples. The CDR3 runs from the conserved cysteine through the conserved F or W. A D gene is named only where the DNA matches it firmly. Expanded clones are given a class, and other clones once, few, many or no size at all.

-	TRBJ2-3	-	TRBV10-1	TGCGCCAGCAGCGGAACTAGGGACTGGATAAGCACAGATACGCAGTATTTT	CASSGTRDWISTDTQYF
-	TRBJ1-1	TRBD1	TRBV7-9	TGTGCCAGCAGCTTACAGGGGGGTGGTACTGAAGCTTTCTTT	CASSLQGGGTEAFF
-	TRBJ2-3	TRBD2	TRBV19	TGTGCCAGTAGAGCGGGAGGGCCCGGTAGAGATACGCAGTATTTT	CASRAGGPGRDTQYF
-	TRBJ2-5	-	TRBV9	TGTGCCAGCAGCTACTCTTTGGGCCAAGAGACCCAGTACTTC	CASSYSLGQETQYF
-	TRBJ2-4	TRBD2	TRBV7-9	TGTGCCAGCAGCGCAAGCGGGAGTAGAGACATTCAGTACTTC	CASSASGSRDIQYF
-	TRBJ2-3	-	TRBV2	TGTGCCAGCAGTGAAGCGCTCGACACAGATACGCAGTATTTT	CASSEALDTDTQYF
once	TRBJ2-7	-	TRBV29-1	TGCAGCGTTGAGACAAGGAGCTCCTACGAGCAGTACTTC	CSVETRSSYEQYF
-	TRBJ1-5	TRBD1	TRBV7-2	TGTGCCAGCAGCAAACTCCCGGGACAGGGGTGGGGTCAGCCCCAGCATTTT	CASSKLPGQGWGQPQHF
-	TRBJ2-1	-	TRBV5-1	TGCGCCAGCAGCTTCCTTGGGGGGAGCTCCTACAATGAGCAGTTCTTC	CASSFLGGSSYNEQFF
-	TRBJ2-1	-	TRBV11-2	TGTGCCAGCAGCTACAGTTTGGCGGGGTTCGGCTACAATGAGCAGTTCTTC	CASSYSLAGFGYNEQFF
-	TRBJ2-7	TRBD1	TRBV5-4	TGTGCCAGCAGCGTACCGGGACAGGGTAGGTACGAGCAGTACTTC	CASSVPGQGRYEQYF